One and the same sample provided the 2 T cell receptor beta chains below, sequenced in a study of siplizumab effects on memory and regulatory T cells. Some clones are missing from TCRdb's copy, which holds only in-frame ones; the method was immunoSEQ multiplex PCR. The profile covers around 94,000 clones, with 92% appearing a single time and approximately 1.2% taken by the ten largest. The specimen was CD4+ T cells sorted from blood. The origin of the receptors is a human donor in good health.

This rearrangement joins TRBV5-1 to TRBJ2-6; 9 nucleotides line up with TRBD1. CDR3 size: 16 residues. Per germline, CDR1 SGHRS and CDR2 YFSETQ. The trim removed 3 bases at V and 2 bases at J, leaving 3 bases unmatched. CDR3 loop: CASSSTGGAGANVLTF. CDR3 coding DNA: TGCGCCAGCAGCTCTACAGGGGGCGCTGGGGCCAACGTCCTGACTTTC.

The count of this clone is one. Other nucleotide sequences from this sample produce the same CDR3. V usage is TRBV18 and J usage is TRBJ2-5, with D hard to call. The V end was cut by 4 bases, the J end by 1 base, with 7 bases between. The CDR3 has 13 amino acids. Per the germline V gene, CDR1 is KGHSH and CDR2 is LQKENI. The DNA for the CDR3 is TGTGCCAGCTCACTCGGGCTCCAAGAGACCCAGTACTTC. Translation gives CASSLGLQETQYF.